One sample yielded the 5 T cell receptor beta chains listed below, sequenced in a study of blood T cell repertoires in COVID-19. Assay: immunoSEQ multiplex PCR; the TCRdb copy retains only in-frame clones and omits some. The data show roughly 160,000 clones, approximately 88% seen once. The sample comprised PBMCs or T cells enriched from blood (not recorded which). These TCRs come from a woman between 55 and 75 years old who had recovered from COVID-19.

The rearrangement uses TRBV4-1 and TRBJ1-2; D is perhaps TRBD1 (6 bases). Germline CDR1 reads MGHRA; CDR2 reads YSYEKL. The CDR3 spans 15 residues. Trimming took 0 bases from V and 5 from J, leaving 13 bases between them. The CDR3 region is CASSQDPQGQYGYTF. The CDR3 coding sequence is TGCGCCAGCAGCCAAGACCCACAGGGCCAGTATGGCTACACCTTC.

V is TRBV7-2 and J is TRBJ2-1; TRBD2 matches at 9 bases. The CDR3 has 16 residues. From germline, CDR1 is SGHTA and CDR2 FQGNSA. J lost 3 bases, V lost 2 bases, and 5 bases had no gene match. The CDR3: CASSLSASGIYNEQFF. The CDR3 DNA sequence: TGTGCCAGCAGCTTATCGGCTAGCGGGATCTACAATGAGCAGTTCTTC.

V and J are TRBV6-5 and TRBJ1-5; D ambiguous. The CDR3 contains 14 residues. Trimming cost V 0 bases and J 7 bases, with 10 bases left between them. Per germline, CDR1 MNHEY and CDR2 SVGAGI. CDR3 amino acids: CASSYSPARQPQHF. The CDR3 nucleotides are TGTGCCAGCAGTTACTCGCCGGCCAGGCAGCCCCAGCATTTT.

The chain employs TRBV2 and TRBJ1-6, with 7 bases that match TRBD1. The CDR3 loop spans 16 amino acids. The J segment lost 2 bases and the V segment lost 7 bases, leaving 8 bases of the junction unmatched. CDR1 and CDR2 from the germline V gene are SNHLY and FYNNEI. CDR3: CASTGRDRAYNSPLHF. The CDR3 DNA follows: TGTGCCAGCACCGGCCGAGACAGGGCCTATAATTCACCCCTCCACTTT.

The rearrangement links TRBV12-3 or TRBV12-4 to TRBJ2-5; 8 bases line up with TRBD1. The V and J ends lost 3 bases and 4 bases, in that order; junction bases with no gene match: 1. The length of the CDR3 is 13 residues. The CDR3 bases are TGTGCCAGCAGTTTCACAGGGGGAGAGACCCAGTACTTC. Translated: CASSFTGGETQYF.